This entry describes one T cell receptor beta chain. The junction departs from the called germline gene at one end, perhaps through a read error. This PCR relied on a set of 60 Vbeta primers and 13 Jbeta primers. Assay: immunoSEQ multiplex PCR; the TCRdb copy retains only in-frame clones and omits some. Of 75,000 to 100,000 clones in the sample, approximately 74% are singletons; the top ten hold around 3.1%. The data were taken from a study of cytomegalovirus exposure and HLA in healthy donors. This CDR3 spans 13 amino acids. Germline-derived CDR1 and CDR2 are MNHEY and SVGAGI. The J gene is TRBJ1-1, the V gene TRBV6-5; no clear D. This receptor was taken from a female donor in good health and CMV-seropositive. The sequenced sample was PBMCs. In nucleotides, the CDR3 is TGTGCCAGCAGCCGTAGCCAGTCCCTGAATCTGTACTTT. Amino acid sequence: CASSRSQSLNLYF.